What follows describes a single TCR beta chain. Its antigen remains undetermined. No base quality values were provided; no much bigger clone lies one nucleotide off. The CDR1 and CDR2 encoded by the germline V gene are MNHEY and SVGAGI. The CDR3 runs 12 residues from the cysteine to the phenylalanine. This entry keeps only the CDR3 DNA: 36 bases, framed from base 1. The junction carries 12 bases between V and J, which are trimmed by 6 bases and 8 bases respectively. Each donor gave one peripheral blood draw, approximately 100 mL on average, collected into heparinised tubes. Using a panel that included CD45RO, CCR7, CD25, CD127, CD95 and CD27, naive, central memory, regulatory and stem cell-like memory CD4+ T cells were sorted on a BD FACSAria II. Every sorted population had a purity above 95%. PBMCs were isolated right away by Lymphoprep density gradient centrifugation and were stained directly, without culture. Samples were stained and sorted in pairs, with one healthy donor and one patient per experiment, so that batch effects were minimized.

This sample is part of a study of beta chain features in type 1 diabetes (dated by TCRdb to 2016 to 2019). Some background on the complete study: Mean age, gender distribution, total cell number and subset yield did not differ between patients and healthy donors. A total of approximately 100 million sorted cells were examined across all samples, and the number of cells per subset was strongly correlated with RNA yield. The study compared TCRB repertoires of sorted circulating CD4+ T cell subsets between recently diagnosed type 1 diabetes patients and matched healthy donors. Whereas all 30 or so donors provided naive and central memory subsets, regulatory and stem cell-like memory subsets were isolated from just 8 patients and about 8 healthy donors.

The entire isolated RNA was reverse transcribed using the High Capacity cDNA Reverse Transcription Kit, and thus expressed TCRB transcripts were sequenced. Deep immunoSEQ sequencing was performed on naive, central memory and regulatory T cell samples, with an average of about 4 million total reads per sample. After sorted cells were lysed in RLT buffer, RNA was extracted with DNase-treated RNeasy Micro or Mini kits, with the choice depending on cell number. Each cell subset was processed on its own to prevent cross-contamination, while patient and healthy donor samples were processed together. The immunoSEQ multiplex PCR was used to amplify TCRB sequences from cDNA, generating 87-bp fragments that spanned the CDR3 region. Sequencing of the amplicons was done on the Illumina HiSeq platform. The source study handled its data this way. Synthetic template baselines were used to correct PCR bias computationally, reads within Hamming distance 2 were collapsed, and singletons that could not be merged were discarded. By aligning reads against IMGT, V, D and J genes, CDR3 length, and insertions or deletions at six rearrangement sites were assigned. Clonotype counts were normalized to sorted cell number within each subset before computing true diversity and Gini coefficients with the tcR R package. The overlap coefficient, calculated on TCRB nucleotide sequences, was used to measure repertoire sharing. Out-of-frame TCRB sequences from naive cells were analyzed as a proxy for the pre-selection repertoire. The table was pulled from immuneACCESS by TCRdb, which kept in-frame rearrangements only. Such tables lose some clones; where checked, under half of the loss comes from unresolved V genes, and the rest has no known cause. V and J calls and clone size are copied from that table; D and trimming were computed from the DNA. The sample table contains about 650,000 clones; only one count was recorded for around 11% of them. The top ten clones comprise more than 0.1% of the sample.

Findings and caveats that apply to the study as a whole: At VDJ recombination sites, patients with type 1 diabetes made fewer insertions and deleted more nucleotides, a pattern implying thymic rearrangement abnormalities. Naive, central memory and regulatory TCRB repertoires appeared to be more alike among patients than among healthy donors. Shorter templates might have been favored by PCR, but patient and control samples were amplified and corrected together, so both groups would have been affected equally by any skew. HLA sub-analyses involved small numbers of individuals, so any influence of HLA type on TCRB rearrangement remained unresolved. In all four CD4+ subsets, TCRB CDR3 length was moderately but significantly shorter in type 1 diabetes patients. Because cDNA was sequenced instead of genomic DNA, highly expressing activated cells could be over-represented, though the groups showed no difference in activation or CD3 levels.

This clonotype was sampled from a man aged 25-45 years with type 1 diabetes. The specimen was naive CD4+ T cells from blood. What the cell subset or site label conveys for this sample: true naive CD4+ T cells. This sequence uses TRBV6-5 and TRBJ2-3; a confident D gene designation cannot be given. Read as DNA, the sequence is TGTGCCAGCAGCGGGCCCGGTGGTACGCAGTATTTT. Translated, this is CASSGPGGTQYF.